These T cell receptor beta chains were read from a single sample in a study of shared clonotypes between healthy human individuals. Libraries were prepared by immunoSEQ multiplex PCR; TCRdb keeps only in-frame clonotypes and omits some of them. The table lists more than 2 million clones, roughly 94% of them singletons. The material sequenced was naive CD8+ T cells sorted from blood. Source of these receptors: a young man in good health. The CDR3 runs from the conserved cysteine through the conserved F or W. Each record gives: V gene, J gene, clone size, D gene, CDR3 protein, CDR3 DNA. D genes are given only for firm matches. Some rows mark clone size as missing; the rest say once, few, many or name a class of expanded clone.

v_call: TRBV27
j_call: TRBJ2-6
clone_size: -
d_call: -
cdr3_aa: CASSLITSGANVLTF
cdr3_nt: TGTGCCAGCAGTTTGATCACCTCTGGGGCCAACGTCCTGACTTTC

v_call: TRBV4-1
j_call: TRBJ2-7
clone_size: once
d_call: TRBD2
cdr3_aa: CASSLTSGYEQYF
cdr3_nt: TGCGCCAGCAGCCTGACTAGCGGGTACGAGCAGTACTTC

v_call: TRBV27
j_call: TRBJ2-7
clone_size: -
d_call: -
cdr3_aa: CASSLAVFYEQYF
cdr3_nt: TGTGCCAGCAGCTTGGCGGTTTTCTACGAGCAGTACTTC

v_call: TRBV7-9
j_call: TRBJ1-1
clone_size: -
d_call: -
cdr3_aa: CASSPWTENTEAFF
cdr3_nt: TGTGCCAGCAGCCCGTGGACAGAGAACACTGAAGCTTTCTTT

v_call: TRBV21-1
j_call: TRBJ2-7
clone_size: -
d_call: -
cdr3_aa: CASSRTGDLSYEQYF
cdr3_nt: TGTGCCAGCAGCCGTACTGGGGACCTCTCCTACGAGCAGTACTTC

v_call: TRBV5-1
j_call: TRBJ2-2
clone_size: -
d_call: TRBD2
cdr3_aa: CASAGGLAATGELFF
cdr3_nt: TGCGCCAGCGCAGGGGGACTAGCTGCCACCGGGGAGCTGTTTTTT

v_call: TRBV19
j_call: TRBJ2-1
clone_size: -
d_call: TRBD2
cdr3_aa: CASSIGWREGIRFF
cdr3_nt: TGTGCCAGTAGTATCGGGTGGAGGGAGGGGATAAGGTTCTTC

v_call: TRBV10-3
j_call: TRBJ1-2
clone_size: once
d_call: -
cdr3_aa: CAISEGPGTLYGYTF
cdr3_nt: TGTGCCATCAGTGAGGGCCCCGGGACCCTCTATGGCTACACCTTC

v_call: TRBV19
j_call: TRBJ2-7
clone_size: -
d_call: -
cdr3_aa: CASSIGWGEQYF
cdr3_nt: TGTGCCAGTAGTATTGGCTGGGGAGAGCAGTACTTC

v_call: TRBV7-9
j_call: TRBJ1-1
clone_size: -
d_call: -
cdr3_aa: CASSLAENMNTEAFF
cdr3_nt: TGTGCCAGCAGCTTAGCGGAGAACATGAACACTGAAGCTTTCTTT

v_call: TRBV7-9
j_call: TRBJ2-1
clone_size: -
d_call: -
cdr3_aa: CASSLLGDEQFF
cdr3_nt: TGTGCCAGCAGCTTATTAGGGGATGAGCAGTTCTTC

v_call: TRBV28
j_call: TRBJ2-3
clone_size: -
d_call: TRBD1
cdr3_aa: CASSSADRGDTDTQYF
cdr3_nt: TGTGCCAGCAGTTCCGCGGACAGGGGGGACACAGATACGCAGTATTTT

v_call: TRBV25-1
j_call: TRBJ2-7
clone_size: -
d_call: -
cdr3_aa: CASSGSGAYEQYF
cdr3_nt: TGTGCCAGCAGTGGTTCAGGGGCCTACGAGCAGTACTTC

v_call: TRBV10-1
j_call: TRBJ2-7
clone_size: -
d_call: TRBD2
cdr3_aa: CASSEGLAGGSYEQYF
cdr3_nt: TGCGCCAGCAGTGAAGGGCTAGCGGGAGGCTCCTACGAGCAGTACTTC

v_call: TRBV10-2
j_call: TRBJ1-1
clone_size: -
d_call: -
cdr3_aa: CASMRGLNTEAFF
cdr3_nt: TGCGCCAGCATGCGGGGCCTAAACACTGAAGCTTTCTTT

v_call: TRBV27
j_call: TRBJ2-1
clone_size: -
d_call: TRBD2
cdr3_aa: CASSVLAGGSYNEQFF
cdr3_nt: TGTGCCAGCAGTGTACTCGCGGGGGGTTCCTACAATGAGCAGTTCTTC

v_call: TRBV13
j_call: TRBJ1-6
clone_size: -
d_call: TRBD1
cdr3_aa: CASSPTGNSPLHF
cdr3_nt: TGTGCCAGCAGCCCGACAGGGAATTCACCCCTCCACTTT

v_call: TRBV5-6
j_call: TRBJ2-7
clone_size: -
d_call: -
cdr3_aa: CASSPPVGAYEQYF
cdr3_nt: TGTGCCAGCAGCCCCCCTGTGGGGGCCTACGAGCAGTACTTC

v_call: TRBV4-1
j_call: TRBJ1-2
clone_size: -
d_call: TRBD1
cdr3_aa: CASSQDGRGHGYTF
cdr3_nt: TGCGCCAGCAGCCAAGATGGCAGGGGGCACGGCTACACCTTC

v_call: TRBV5-1
j_call: TRBJ2-3
clone_size: -
d_call: -
cdr3_aa: CASSLTSPRPTDTQYF
cdr3_nt: TGCGCCAGCAGCTTAACCAGCCCACGCCCCACAGATACGCAGTATTTT

v_call: TRBV11-2
j_call: TRBJ2-7
clone_size: -
d_call: -
cdr3_aa: CASSLDRDLGYEQYF
cdr3_nt: TGTGCCAGCAGCTTAGACCGGGACTTGGGCTACGAGCAGTACTTC

v_call: TRBV25-1
j_call: TRBJ1-5
clone_size: -
d_call: -
cdr3_aa: CASSDSDGSGPQHF
cdr3_nt: TGTGCCAGCAGTGACTCTGACGGGTCGGGGCCCCAGCATTTT

v_call: TRBV4-3
j_call: TRBJ2-7
clone_size: -
d_call: -
cdr3_aa: CASSDYAATGYEQYF
cdr3_nt: TGCGCCAGCAGCGATTACGCCGCGACAGGCTACGAGCAGTACTTC

v_call: TRBV7-9
j_call: TRBJ1-4
clone_size: -
d_call: -
cdr3_aa: CASSFDGASLSANEKLFF
cdr3_nt: TGTGCCAGCAGCTTCGATGGGGCCTCCCTGTCAGCTAATGAAAAACTGTTTTTT

v_call: TRBV4-1
j_call: TRBJ2-5
clone_size: -
d_call: TRBD2
cdr3_aa: CASSQGRLAGDQETQYF
cdr3_nt: TGCGCCAGCAGCCAGGGAAGACTAGCGGGGGACCAAGAGACCCAGTACTTC

v_call: TRBV5-1
j_call: TRBJ1-2
clone_size: -
d_call: -
cdr3_aa: CASSSTGPDGYTF
cdr3_nt: TGCGCCAGCAGCTCAACGGGACCGGATGGCTACACCTTC

v_call: TRBV27
j_call: TRBJ2-7
clone_size: -
d_call: -
cdr3_aa: CASSLSLGHRTYEQYF
cdr3_nt: TGTGCCAGCAGTTTATCTTTGGGACACCGTACCTACGAGCAGTACTTC

v_call: TRBV6-1
j_call: TRBJ2-1
clone_size: -
d_call: -
cdr3_aa: CASSAGQSSYNEQFF
cdr3_nt: TGTGCCAGCAGTGCGGGACAAAGCTCCTACAATGAGCAGTTCTTC

v_call: TRBV7-9
j_call: TRBJ2-5
clone_size: -
d_call: -
cdr3_aa: CASSIDKFQETQYF
cdr3_nt: TGTGCCAGCAGCATTGACAAGTTCCAAGAGACCCAGTACTTC

v_call: TRBV28
j_call: TRBJ2-7
clone_size: -
d_call: -
cdr3_aa: CASGTAVVDEQYF
cdr3_nt: TGTGCCAGCGGCACCGCTGTGGTCGACGAGCAGTACTTC

v_call: TRBV9
j_call: TRBJ1-2
clone_size: -
d_call: -
cdr3_aa: CASSVESGFYGYTF
cdr3_nt: TGTGCCAGCAGCGTAGAATCTGGGTTCTATGGCTACACCTTC

v_call: TRBV9
j_call: TRBJ2-3
clone_size: -
d_call: -
cdr3_aa: CASSVDGRSTDTQYF
cdr3_nt: TGTGCCAGCAGCGTAGACGGCAGGTCCACAGATACGCAGTATTTT

v_call: TRBV4-3
j_call: TRBJ2-7
clone_size: -
d_call: -
cdr3_aa: CASSRLLDSSYEQYF
cdr3_nt: TGCGCCAGCAGCCGCCTCCTGGACAGCTCCTACGAGCAGTACTTC

v_call: TRBV9
j_call: TRBJ2-7
clone_size: -
d_call: TRBD1
cdr3_aa: CASSVTGDYEQYF
cdr3_nt: TGTGCCAGCAGCGTTACAGGGGACTACGAGCAGTACTTC

v_call: TRBV19
j_call: TRBJ1-1
clone_size: -
d_call: -
cdr3_aa: CASSSGFGTEAFF
cdr3_nt: TGTGCCAGTAGTTCGGGATTTGGCACTGAAGCTTTCTTT

v_call: TRBV11-2
j_call: TRBJ2-7
clone_size: -
d_call: -
cdr3_aa: CASSLISGSSYEQYF
cdr3_nt: TGTGCCAGCAGCTTAATCTCCGGGAGCTCCTACGAGCAGTACTTC